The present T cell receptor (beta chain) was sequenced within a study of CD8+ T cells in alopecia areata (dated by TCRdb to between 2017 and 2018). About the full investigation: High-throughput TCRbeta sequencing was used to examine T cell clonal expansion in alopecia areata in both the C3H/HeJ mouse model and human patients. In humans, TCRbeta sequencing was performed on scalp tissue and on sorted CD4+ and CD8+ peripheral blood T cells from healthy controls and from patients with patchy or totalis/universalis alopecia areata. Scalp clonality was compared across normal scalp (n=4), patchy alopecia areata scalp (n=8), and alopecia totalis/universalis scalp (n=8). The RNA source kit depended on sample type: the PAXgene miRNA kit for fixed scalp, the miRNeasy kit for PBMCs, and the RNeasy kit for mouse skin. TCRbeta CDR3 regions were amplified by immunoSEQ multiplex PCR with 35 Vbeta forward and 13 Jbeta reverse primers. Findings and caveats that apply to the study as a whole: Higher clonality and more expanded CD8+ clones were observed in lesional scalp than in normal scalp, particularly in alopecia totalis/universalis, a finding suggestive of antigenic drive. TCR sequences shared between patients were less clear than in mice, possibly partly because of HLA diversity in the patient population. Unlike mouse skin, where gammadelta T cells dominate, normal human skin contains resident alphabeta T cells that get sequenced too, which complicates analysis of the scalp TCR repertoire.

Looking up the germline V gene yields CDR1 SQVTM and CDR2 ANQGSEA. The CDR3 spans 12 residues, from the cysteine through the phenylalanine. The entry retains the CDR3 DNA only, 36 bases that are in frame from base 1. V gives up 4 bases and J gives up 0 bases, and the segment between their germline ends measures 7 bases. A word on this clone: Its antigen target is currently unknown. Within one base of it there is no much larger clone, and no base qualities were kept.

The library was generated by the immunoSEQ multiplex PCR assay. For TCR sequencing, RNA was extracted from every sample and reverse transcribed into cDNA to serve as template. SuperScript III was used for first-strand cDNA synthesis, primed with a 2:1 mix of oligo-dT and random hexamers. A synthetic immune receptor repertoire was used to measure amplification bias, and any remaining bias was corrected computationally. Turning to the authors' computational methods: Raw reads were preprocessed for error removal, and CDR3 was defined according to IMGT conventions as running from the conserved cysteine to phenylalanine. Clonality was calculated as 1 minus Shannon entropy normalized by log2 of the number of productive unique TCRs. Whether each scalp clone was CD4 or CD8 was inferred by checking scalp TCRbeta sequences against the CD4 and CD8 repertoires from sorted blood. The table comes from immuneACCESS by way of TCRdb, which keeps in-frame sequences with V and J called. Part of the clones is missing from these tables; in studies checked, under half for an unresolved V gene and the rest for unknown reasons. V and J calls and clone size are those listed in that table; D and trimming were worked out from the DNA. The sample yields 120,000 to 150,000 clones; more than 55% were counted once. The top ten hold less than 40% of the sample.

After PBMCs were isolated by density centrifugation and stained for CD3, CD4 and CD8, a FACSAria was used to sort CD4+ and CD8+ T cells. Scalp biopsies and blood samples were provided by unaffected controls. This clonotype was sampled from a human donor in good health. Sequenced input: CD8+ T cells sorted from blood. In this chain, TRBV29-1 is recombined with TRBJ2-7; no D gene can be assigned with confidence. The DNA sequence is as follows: TGCAGCGTTGGCCACAGCTCCTACGAGCAGTACTTC. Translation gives CSVGHSSYEQYF.